This TCR beta chain derives from a study of beta chain features in type 1 diabetes. Findings of the study overall: TCRB CDR3s were moderately but significantly shorter in Type 1 diabetes patients in all four CD4+ subsets.

The authors reverse transcribed all of the isolated RNA, so sequencing captured expressed TCRB transcripts. The method was immunoSEQ multiplex PCR; TCRdb's version includes in-frame clones alone and lacks a portion of them. In the table there are hundreds of thousands of clones, 9.5% to 13% of which are singletons. V lost 4 bases, J lost 2 bases, and 13 bases lay in between. CDR3 length: 14 amino acids. Germline values: CDR1 SGHNT, CDR2 YYREEE (reference sequence). Note on this clone: Antigen: not known.

The source material was naive CD4+ T cells from blood. The chain has TRBV5-4 and TRBJ2-7; D perhaps matches TRBD1 (5 bases). The origin of this receptor is a man between 25 and 39 years old with type 1 diabetes. The CDR3 protein is CASSRQTETYEQYF. In nucleotides, the CDR3 is TGTGCCAGCAGCCGACAGACAGAGACCTACGAGCAGTACTTC.